The 15 T cell receptor beta chains below come from one sample, sequenced in a study of CD8 T cells in ankylosing spondylitis. TCRdb ran MiXCR on the 5' RACE reads and lists one entry per CDR3 protein. This table holds a few hundred thousand distinct CDR3 sequences, around 20% found once. Sequenced material: blood, either unsorted or a sorted T cell fraction (not recorded which). These receptors originate from a female donor with ankylosing spondylitis or in good health (not recorded which).

This chain connects TRBV10-3 to TRBJ2-3; the match to TRBD2 covers 14 bases. The CDR3 is 15 amino acids. Per the germline V gene, CDR1 is ENHRY and CDR2 is SYGVKD. The V segment lost 2 bases and the J segment 10 bases; nucleotides outside the gene matches: 5. The CDR3 coding sequence is TGTGCCATCAGTGAGCGGGGGACTAGCGGGAGTGCGCAGTATTTT. This gives the protein CAISERGTSGSAQYF.

This clonotype showed up many times. The genes are TRBV29-1 and TRBJ2-7; 9 bases line up with TRBD1. The CDR3 contains 12 residues. J was trimmed by 1 base and V by 7 bases; bases with no gene match: 2. Germline values: CDR1 SQVTM, CDR2 ANQGSEA. The CDR3 sequence is CSAGTGSYEQYF. In nucleotides, the CDR3 is TGCAGCGCCGGGACAGGGTCCTACGAGCAGTACTTC.

This chain uses TRBV20-1 with TRBJ2-5; D perhaps matches TRBD1 (6 bases). The CDR3 contains 15 residues. V gave up 3 bases and J gave up 4 bases, with 18 bases separating them. Germline V gives CDR1 DFQATT, CDR2 SNEGSKA (reference sequence). The CDR3 spells CSARVQGRVGETQYF. In DNA form, the CDR3 reads TGCAGTGCTAGGGTACAGGGTAGGGTGGGAGAGACCCAGTACTTC.

This clonotype was seen a handful of times. V usage is TRBV20-1 and J usage is TRBJ2-7; 11 nucleotides match TRBD1. V gave up 3 bases and J gave up 3 bases; unmatched junction bases: 7. Germline V gene lookup returns CDR1 DFQATT and CDR2 SNEGSKA (reference sequence). The CDR3 spans 15 residues. The CDR3 DNA reads TGCAGTGCTAGGACCGGGACAGGGGGATTCTACGAGCAGTACTTC. This encodes CSARTGTGGFYEQYF.

The chain joins TRBV6-6 to TRBJ1-1; D gene ambiguous. The V end was cut by 7 bases, the J end by 1 base, with 7 bases between. CDR1 MNHNY and CDR2 SVGAGI come from the germline V gene (reference sequence). CDR3 length: 12 amino acids. The CDR3 spells CASIKGNTEAFF. The CDR3, as DNA: TGTGCCAGCATCAAGGGGAACACTGAAGCTTTCTTT.

The genes are TRBV7-2 and TRBJ2-3; D ambiguous. The CDR3 has 15 amino acids. V was clipped by 0 bases and J by 3 bases, with 10 bases between them. Germline V gives CDR1 SGHTA, CDR2 FQGNSA. DNA for the CDR3: TGTGCCAGCAGCTTAGCATCGGACGGGACAGATACGCAGTATTTT. Protein product: CASSLASDGTDTQYF.

The J gene is TRBJ2-7, the V gene TRBV6-1; D perhaps matches TRBD1 (6 bases). The CDR3 covers 14 residues. Germline V gene lookup returns CDR1 MNHNS and CDR2 SASEGT. The ends were cut back, 6 bases at V and 2 bases at J, with 14 bases in the middle. The DNA of the CDR3 is TGTGCCAGCAGGGCAGGGGCTTGGACCTACGAGCAGTACTTC. Translation gives CASRAGAWTYEQYF.

This clonotype was seen ten or more times. V and J are TRBV20-1 and TRBJ2-1; 10 nucleotides match TRBD2. Losses at the gene ends were 3 bases for V and 0 bases for J; bases not matched to a gene: 14. The CDR3 has 19 amino acids. Germline CDR1 DFQATT, CDR2 SNEGSKA (reference sequence). The CDR3 here is CSARAPSGRAPRSYNEQFF. DNA of the CDR3: TGCAGTGCTAGGGCCCCCAGCGGGAGGGCCCCTCGCTCCTACAATGAGCAGTTCTTC.

The V and J genes are TRBV12-3 or TRBV12-4 and TRBJ1-4; D is perhaps TRBD1 (5 bases). The CDR3 extends over 15 amino acids. Trimming removed 5 bases at V and 0 bases at J, with 10 bases between. CDR3 amino acids: CASSRGLATNEKLFF. DNA of the CDR3: TGTGCCAGCAGTAGGGGCCTTGCAACTAATGAAAAACTGTTTTTT.

The rearrangement links TRBV12-3 or TRBV12-4 to TRBJ1-1, with 9 bases fitting TRBD1. The CDR3 consists of 14 residues. V trimming: 5 bases; J trimming: 6 bases; junction bases outside the gene matches: 7. CDR3 nucleotide sequence: TGTGCCAGCAGTCAACAGGGGGCCCAATCTGAAGCTTTCTTT. It is translated as CASSQQGAQSEAFF.

The chain couples TRBV9 to TRBJ2-2; TRBD2 agrees at 13 bases. The germline V gene encodes CDR1 SGDLS and CDR2 YYNGEE. V shed 4 bases and J 4 bases; nucleotides not matched to a gene: 7. The CDR3 is made up of 17 amino acids. The DNA for the CDR3 is TGTGCCAGCAGCTCCGGACTAGCGGGAGCGGGCACCGGGGAGCTGTTTTTT. Protein sequence: CASSSGLAGAGTGELFF.

This clonotype was counted a few times. The genes are TRBV11-2 and TRBJ2-7; D possibly corresponds to TRBD2 (5 bases). The CDR3 is made up of 17 amino acids. Germline CDR1 is SGHAT and CDR2 is FQNNGV. V was clipped by 5 bases and J by 5 bases, with 25 bases between them. CDR3 amino acids: CASSPKTLGIVGDEQYF. As DNA, the CDR3 is TGTGCCAGCAGCCCCAAAACACTCGGGATCGTTGGCGACGAGCAGTACTTC.

This clonotype was seen a few times. The genes are TRBV7-2 and TRBJ2-2, with a weak D call TRBD2 (6 bases). Germline V gives CDR1 SGHTA, CDR2 FQGNSA. Trimming removed 1 base from V and 3 bases from J, with 12 bases in between. The CDR3 sequence is 16 residues long. The CDR3 loop reads CASSLVGGSDTGELFF. The CDR3 DNA is TGTGCCAGCAGCTTAGTTGGGGGGTCGGACACCGGGGAGCTGTTTTTT.

V is TRBV11-1 and J is TRBJ1-2, with TRBD1 identical over 7 bases. Unmatched junction bases numbered 13, after V lost 3 bases and J lost 0 bases. There are 18 residues in the CDR3. Per the germline V gene, CDR1 is SGHAT and CDR2 is FQDESV (reference sequence). The CDR3 region has the DNA TGTGCCAGCAGCTTCACCCGACAGGGAGGGACAACTAACTATGGCTACACCTTC. Protein product: CASSFTRQGGTTNYGYTF.

The chain links TRBV6-1 to TRBJ1-3, with 8 bases lining up with TRBD1. From germline, CDR1 is MNHNS and CDR2 SASEGT. The CDR3 contains 15 residues. V gave up 7 bases and J gave up 7 bases; unmatched junction bases: 12. The DNA for the CDR3 is TGTGCCAGCACCCGACAGGGGAATCCCGGGAACACCATATATTTT. This encodes CASTRQGNPGNTIYF.